This T cell receptor (beta chain) is from a study of cytomegalovirus exposure and HLA in healthy donors. Overall study context: As released early, the data held about 85 million unique TCRs from HLA-typed donors.

The CDR3 loop spans 12 amino acids. Deletions cut 10 bases from V and 5 bases from J, with 14 bases between. Germline CDR1 is SGHAT and CDR2 is FQNNGV. Donors likely had unrecorded immune exposures despite being nominally healthy when sampled. This clone has a single count. The antigen remains unidentified. Primers: 60 Vbeta forward and 13 Jbeta reverse. Assay: immunoSEQ multiplex PCR; the TCRdb copy retains only in-frame clones and omits some. The profile shows 140,000 or so clones, around three quarters of them singletons. Study-level results: A later look showed TCR association rates differing by HLA locus, highest for DRB1 and lowest for HLA-C. In a later analysis, CMV-associated beta chains were mostly HLA-associated, it appeared.

This TCR was sampled from a middle-aged man in good health and CMV-seronegative. The gene calls are TRBV11-2 and TRBJ2-5; D remains unclear. The sequenced material came from PBMCs. CDR3 residues: CATRTSGETQYF. CDR3 sequence (DNA): TGTGCCACCAGAACCTCCGGGGAGACCCAGTACTTC.